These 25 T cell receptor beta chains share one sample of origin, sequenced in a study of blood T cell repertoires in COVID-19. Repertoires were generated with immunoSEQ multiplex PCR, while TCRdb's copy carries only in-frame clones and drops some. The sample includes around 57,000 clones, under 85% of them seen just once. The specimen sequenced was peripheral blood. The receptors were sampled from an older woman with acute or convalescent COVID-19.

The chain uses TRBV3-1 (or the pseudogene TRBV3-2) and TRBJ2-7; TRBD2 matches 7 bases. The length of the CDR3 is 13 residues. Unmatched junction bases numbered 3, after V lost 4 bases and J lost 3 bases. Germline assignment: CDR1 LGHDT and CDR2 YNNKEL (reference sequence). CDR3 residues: CASSRGGVYEQYF. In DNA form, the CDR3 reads TGTGCCAGCAGCCGGGGGGGTGTCTACGAGCAGTACTTC.

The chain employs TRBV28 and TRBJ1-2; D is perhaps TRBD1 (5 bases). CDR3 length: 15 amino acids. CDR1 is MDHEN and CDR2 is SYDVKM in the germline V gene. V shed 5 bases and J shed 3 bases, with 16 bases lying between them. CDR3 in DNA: TGTGCCAGCAGTGGATCAGGGTTTACGGACTATGGCTACACCTTC. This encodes CASSGSGFTDYGYTF.

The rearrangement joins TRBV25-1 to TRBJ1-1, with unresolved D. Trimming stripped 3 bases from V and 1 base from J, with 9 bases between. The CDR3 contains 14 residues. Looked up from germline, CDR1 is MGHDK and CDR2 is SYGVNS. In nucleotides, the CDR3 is TGTGCCAGCAGTGACGACTACAGGAACACTGAAGCTTTCTTT. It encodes CASSDDYRNTEAFF.

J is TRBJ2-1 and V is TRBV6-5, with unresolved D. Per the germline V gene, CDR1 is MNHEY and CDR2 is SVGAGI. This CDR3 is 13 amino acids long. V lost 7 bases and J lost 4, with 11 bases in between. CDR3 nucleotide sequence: TGTGCCAGCACCCCAGTGAGGTACAATGAGCAGTTCTTC. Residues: CASTPVRYNEQFF.

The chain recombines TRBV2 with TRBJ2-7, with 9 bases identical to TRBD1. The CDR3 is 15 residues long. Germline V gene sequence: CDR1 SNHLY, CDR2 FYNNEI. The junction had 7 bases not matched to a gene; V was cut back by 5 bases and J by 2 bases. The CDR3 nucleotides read TGTGCCAGCAGTCCCACCGGGACAGGGACCTACGAGCAGTACTTC. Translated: CASSPTGTGTYEQYF.

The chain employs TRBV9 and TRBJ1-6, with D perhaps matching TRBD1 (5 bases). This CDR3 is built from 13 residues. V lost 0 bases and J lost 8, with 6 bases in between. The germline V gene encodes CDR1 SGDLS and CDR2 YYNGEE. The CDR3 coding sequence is TGTGCCAGCAGCGTAGCGGGGGATTCACCCCTCCACTTT. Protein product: CASSVAGDSPLHF.

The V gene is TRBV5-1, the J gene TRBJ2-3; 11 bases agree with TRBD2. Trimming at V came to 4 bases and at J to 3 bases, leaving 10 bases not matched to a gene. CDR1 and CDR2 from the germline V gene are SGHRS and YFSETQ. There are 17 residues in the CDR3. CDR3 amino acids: CASSNAIAGGITDTQYF. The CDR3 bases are TGCGCCAGCAGCAACGCTATAGCGGGGGGGATAACAGATACGCAGTATTTT.

CDR3 DNA sequence: TGCGCCAGCAGCTTGGAGGGGACTAGAAGGTTCCCTGAGCAGTTCTTC. Translation gives CASSLEGTRRFPEQFF. This chain links TRBV5-1 with TRBJ2-1; 8 bases are shared with TRBD2. The trim removed 0 bases at V and 9 bases at J, leaving 11 bases unmatched. Germline loops: CDR1 SGHRS, CDR2 YFSETQ. The CDR3 loop spans 16 amino acids.

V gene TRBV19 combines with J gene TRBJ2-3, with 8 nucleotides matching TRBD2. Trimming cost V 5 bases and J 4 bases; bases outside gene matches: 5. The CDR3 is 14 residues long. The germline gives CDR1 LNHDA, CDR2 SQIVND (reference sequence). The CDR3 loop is CASSVSGTPDTQYF. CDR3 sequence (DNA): TGTGCCAGTAGTGTTAGCGGGACCCCAGATACGCAGTATTTT.

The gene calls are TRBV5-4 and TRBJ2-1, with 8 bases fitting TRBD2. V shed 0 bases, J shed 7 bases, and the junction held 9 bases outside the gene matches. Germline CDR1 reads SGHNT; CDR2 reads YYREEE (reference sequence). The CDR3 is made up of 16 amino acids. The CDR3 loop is CASSLGRGGRRNEQFF. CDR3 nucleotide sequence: TGTGCCAGCAGCTTGGGTCGGGGGGGCCGAAGAAATGAGCAGTTCTTC.

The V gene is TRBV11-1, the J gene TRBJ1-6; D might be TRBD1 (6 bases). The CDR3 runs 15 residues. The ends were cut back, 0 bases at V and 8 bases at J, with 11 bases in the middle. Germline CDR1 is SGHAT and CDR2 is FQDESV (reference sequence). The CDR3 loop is CASSLASAGDSPLHF. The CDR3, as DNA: TGTGCCAGCAGCTTAGCGTCTGCAGGGGATTCACCCCTCCACTTT.

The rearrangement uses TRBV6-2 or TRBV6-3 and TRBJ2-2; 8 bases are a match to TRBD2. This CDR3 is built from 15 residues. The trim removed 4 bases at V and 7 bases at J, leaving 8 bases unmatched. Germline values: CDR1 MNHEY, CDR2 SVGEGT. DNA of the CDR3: TGTGCCAGCAGTTCAATGGAGCGGGGGAACGGGGAGCTGTTTTTT. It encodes CASSSMERGNGELFF.

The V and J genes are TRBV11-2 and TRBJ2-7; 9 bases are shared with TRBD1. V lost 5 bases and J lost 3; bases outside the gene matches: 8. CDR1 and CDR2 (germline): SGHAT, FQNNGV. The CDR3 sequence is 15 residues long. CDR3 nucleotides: TGTGCCAGCAGCCCAAGGACAGGGGCCGGCTACGAGCAGTACTTC. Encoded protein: CASSPRTGAGYEQYF.

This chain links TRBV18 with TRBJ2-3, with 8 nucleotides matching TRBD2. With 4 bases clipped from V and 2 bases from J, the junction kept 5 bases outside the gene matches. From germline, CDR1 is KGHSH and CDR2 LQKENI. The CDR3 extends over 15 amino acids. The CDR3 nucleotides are TGTGCCAGCTCACGGAGCGGGGGCTACACAGATACGCAGTATTTT. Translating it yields CASSRSGGYTDTQYF.

This CDR3 reads CAISEGEGHRVGGYTF. For the CDR3, the DNA is TGTGCCATCAGTGAGGGGGAGGGGCATCGGGTCGGAGGCTACACCTTC. V is TRBV10-3 and J is TRBJ1-2; TRBD1 is a possible D gene (5 bases). Trimming cost V 2 bases and J 8 bases, with 21 bases left between them. Germline CDR1 ENHRY, CDR2 SYGVKD. The CDR3 loop spans 16 amino acids.

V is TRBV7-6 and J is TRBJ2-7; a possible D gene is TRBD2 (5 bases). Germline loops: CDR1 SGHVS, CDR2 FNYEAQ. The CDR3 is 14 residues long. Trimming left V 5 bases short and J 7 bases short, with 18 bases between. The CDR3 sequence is CASSLTHSPGEQYF. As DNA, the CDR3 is TGTGCCAGCAGCCTAACCCACTCCCCGGGGGAGCAGTACTTC.

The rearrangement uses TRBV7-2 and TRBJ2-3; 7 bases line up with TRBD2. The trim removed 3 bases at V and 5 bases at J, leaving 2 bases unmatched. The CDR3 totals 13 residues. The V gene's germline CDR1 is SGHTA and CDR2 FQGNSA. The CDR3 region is CASSFTGGDTQYF. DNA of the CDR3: TGTGCCAGCAGCTTCACGGGGGGAGATACGCAGTATTTT. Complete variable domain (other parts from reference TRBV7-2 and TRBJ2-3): GAGVSQSPSNKVTEKGKDVELRCDPISGHTALYWYRQSLGQGLEFLIYFQGNSAPDKSGLPSDRFSAERTGGSVSTLTIQRTQQEDSAVYLCASSFTGGDTQYFGPGTRLTVL.

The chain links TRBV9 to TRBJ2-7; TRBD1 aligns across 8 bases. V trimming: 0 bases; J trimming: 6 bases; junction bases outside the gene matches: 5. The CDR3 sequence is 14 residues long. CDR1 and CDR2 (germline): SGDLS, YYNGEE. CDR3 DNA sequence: TGTGCCAGCAGCGTAGCCGTACAGGGGGTCGAGCAGTACTTC. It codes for CASSVAVQGVEQYF. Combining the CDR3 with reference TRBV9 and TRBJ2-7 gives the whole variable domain DSGVTQTPKHLITATGQRVTLRCSPRSGDLSVYWYQQSLDQGLQFLIQYYNGEERAKGNILERFSAQQFPDLHSELNLSSLELGDSALYFCASSVAVQGVEQYFGPGTRLTVT.

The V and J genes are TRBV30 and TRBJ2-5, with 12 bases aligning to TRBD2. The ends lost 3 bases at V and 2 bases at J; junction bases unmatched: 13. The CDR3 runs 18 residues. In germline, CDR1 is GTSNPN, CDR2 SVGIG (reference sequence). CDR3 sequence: CAWSELPGLAGMQETQYF. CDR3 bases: TGTGCCTGGAGCGAGCTACCAGGACTAGCGGGGATGCAAGAGACCCAGTACTTC.

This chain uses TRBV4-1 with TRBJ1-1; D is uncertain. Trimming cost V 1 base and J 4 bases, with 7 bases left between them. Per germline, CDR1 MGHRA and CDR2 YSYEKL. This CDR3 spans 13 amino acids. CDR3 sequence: CASSQVVGTEAFF. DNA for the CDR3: TGCGCCAGCAGCCAAGTTGTCGGCACTGAAGCTTTCTTT.

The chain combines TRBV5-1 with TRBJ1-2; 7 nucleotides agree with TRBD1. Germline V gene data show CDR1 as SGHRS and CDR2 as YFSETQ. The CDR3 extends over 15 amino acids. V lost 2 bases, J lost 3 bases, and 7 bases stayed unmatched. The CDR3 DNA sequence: TGCGCCAGCAGCTTCCAACAGGGGATTGACTATGGCTACACCTTC. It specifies CASSFQQGIDYGYTF. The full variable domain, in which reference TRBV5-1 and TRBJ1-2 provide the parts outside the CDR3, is KAGVTQTPRYLIKTRGQQVTLSCSPISGHRSVSWYQQTPGQGLQFLFEYFSETQRNKGNFPGRFSGRQFSNSRSEMNVSTLELGDSALYLCASSFQQGIDYGYTFGSGTRLTVV.

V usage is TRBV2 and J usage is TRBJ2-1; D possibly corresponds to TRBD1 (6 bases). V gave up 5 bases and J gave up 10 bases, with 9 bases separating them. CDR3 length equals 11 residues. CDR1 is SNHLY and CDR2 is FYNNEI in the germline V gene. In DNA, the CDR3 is TGTGCCAGCAGTATTGACAGGGAGCAGTTCTTC. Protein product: CASSIDREQFF.

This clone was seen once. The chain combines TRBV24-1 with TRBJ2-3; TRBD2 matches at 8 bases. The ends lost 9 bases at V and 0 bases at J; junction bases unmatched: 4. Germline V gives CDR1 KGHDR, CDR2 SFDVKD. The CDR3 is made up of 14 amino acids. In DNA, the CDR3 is TGTGCCACCTCGGGGGGGCCGAGCACAGATACGCAGTATTTT. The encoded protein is CATSGGPSTDTQYF.

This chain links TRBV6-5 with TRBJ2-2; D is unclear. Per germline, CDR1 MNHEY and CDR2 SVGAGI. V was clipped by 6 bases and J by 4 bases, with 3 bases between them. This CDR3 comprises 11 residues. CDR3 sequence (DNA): TGTGCCAGCAGGGCCACCGGGGAGCTGTTTTTT. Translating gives CASRATGELFF.

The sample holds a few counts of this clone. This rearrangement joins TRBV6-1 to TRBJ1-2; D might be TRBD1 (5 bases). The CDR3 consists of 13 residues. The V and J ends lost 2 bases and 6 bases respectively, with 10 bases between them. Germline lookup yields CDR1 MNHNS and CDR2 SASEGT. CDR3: CASSEQGWNGYTF. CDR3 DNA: TGTGCCAGCAGTGAACAGGGTTGGAATGGCTACACCTTC.